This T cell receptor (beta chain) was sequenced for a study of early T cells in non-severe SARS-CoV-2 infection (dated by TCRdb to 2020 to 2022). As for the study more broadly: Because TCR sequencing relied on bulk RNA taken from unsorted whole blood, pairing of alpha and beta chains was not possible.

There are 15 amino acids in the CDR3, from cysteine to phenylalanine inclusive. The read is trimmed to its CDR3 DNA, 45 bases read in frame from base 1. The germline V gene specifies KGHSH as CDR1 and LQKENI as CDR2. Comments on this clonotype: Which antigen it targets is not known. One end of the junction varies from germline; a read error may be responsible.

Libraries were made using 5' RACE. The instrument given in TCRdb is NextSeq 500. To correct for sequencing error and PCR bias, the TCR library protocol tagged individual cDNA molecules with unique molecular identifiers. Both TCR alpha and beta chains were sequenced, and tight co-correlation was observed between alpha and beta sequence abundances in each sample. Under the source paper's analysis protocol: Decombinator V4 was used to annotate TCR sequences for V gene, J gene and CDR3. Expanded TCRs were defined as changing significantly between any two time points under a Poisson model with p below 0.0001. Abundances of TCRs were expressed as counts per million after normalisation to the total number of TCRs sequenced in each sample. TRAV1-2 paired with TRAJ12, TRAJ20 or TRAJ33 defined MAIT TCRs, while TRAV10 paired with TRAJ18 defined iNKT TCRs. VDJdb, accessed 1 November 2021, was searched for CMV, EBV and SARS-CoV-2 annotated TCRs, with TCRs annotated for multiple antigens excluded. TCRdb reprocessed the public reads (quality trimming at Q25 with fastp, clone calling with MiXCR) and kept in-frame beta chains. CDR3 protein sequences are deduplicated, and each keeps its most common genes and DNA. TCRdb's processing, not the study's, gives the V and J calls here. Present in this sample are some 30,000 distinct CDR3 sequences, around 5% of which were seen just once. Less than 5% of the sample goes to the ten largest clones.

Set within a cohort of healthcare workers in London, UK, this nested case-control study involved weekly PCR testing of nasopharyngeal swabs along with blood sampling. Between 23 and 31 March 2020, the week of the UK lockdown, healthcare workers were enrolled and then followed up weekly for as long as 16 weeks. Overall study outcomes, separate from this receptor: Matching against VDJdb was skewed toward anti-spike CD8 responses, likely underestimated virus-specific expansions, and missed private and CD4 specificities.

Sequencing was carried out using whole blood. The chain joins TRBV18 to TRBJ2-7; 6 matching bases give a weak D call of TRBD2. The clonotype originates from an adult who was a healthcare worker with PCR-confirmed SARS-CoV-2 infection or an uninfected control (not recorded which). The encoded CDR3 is CVSSPIAVSSYEQYF. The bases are TGTGTCAGCTCACCAATAGCGGTGAGCTCCTACGAGCAGTACTTC.